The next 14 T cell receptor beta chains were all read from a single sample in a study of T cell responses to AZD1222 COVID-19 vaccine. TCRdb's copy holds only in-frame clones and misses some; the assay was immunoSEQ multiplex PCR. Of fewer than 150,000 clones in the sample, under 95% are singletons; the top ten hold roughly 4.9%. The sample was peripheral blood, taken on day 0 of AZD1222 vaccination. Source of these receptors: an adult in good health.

The CDR3 protein is CAISESTQETQYF. CDR3 DNA: TGTGCCATCAGTGAGTCGACGCAAGAGACCCAGTACTTC. The chain employs TRBV10-3 and TRBJ2-5, with no clear D. From germline, CDR1 is ENHRY and CDR2 SYGVKD. The V end was cut by 0 bases, the J end by 2 bases, with 4 bases between. This CDR3 has 13 amino acids.

CDR3 loop: CASSLAGASYNEQFF. The CDR3 nucleotides read TGTGCCAGCAGTCTAGCGGGAGCGTCCTACAATGAGCAGTTCTTC. This sequence joins TRBV6-5 and TRBJ2-1, with 10 bases identical to TRBD2. From germline, CDR1 is MNHEY and CDR2 SVGAGI. CDR3 length: 15 residues. Trimming took 5 bases from V and 1 from J; bases not matched to a gene: 2.

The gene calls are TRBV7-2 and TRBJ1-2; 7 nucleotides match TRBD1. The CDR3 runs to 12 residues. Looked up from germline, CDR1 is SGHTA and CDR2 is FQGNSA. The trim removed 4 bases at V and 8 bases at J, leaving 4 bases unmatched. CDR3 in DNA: TGTGCCAGCAGCTCTTTGACAGGGGGCTACACCTTC. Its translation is CASSSLTGGYTF.

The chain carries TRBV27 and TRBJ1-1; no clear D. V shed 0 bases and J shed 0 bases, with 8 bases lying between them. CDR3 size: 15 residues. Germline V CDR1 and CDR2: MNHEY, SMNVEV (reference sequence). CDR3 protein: CASSLSGIMNTEAFF. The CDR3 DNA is TGTGCCAGCAGTTTATCCGGAATTATGAACACTGAAGCTTTCTTT.

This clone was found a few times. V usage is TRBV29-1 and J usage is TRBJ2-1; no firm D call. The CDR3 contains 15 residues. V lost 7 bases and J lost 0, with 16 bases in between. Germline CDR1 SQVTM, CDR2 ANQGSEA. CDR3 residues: CSAPQRSSSYNEQFF. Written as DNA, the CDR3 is TGCAGCGCTCCTCAGCGTTCCAGCTCCTACAATGAGCAGTTCTTC.

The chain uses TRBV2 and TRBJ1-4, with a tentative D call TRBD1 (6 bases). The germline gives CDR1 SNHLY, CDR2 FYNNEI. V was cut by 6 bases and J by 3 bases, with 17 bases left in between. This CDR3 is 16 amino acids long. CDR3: CASSEPDRLPNEKLFF. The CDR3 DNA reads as TGTGCCAGCAGCGAGCCTGACAGGTTGCCTAATGAAAAACTGTTTTTT. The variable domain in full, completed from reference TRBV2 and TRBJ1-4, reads EPEVTQTPSHQVTQMGQEVILRCVPISNHLYFYWYRQILGQKVEFLVSFYNNEISEKSEIFDDQFSVERPDGSNFTLKIRSTKLEDSAMYFCASSEPDRLPNEKLFFGSGTQLSVL.

Written as DNA, the CDR3 is TGTGCCAGCAGCGGAAGTCCAGTGAACACCGGGGAGCTGTTTTTT. Encoded protein: CASSGSPVNTGELFF. This chain connects TRBV9 to TRBJ2-2; D unresolved. Trimming shortened V by 3 bases and J by 1 base, and 10 bases separated the two germline ends. CDR1 SGDLS and CDR2 YYNGEE come from the germline V gene. This CDR3 has 15 amino acids.

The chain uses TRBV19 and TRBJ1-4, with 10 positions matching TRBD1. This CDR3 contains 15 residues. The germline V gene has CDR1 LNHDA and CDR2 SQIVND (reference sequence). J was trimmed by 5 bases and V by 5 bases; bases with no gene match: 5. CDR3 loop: CASSLGTGANEKLFF. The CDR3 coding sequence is TGTGCCAGTAGTCTCGGGACAGGGGCAAATGAAAAACTGTTTTTT.

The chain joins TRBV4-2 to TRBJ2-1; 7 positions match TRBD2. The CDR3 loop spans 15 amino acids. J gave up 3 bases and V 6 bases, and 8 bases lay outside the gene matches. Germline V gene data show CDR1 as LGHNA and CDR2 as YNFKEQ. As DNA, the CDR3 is TGTGCCAGCAGGTCCGCCTTAGCGGGCTACAATGAGCAGTTCTTC. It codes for CASRSALAGYNEQFF.

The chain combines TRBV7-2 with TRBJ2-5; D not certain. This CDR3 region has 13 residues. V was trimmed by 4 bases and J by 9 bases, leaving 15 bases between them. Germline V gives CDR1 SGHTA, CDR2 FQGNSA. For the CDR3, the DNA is TGTGCCAGCAGCTCACCGGACGAATTACCCCAGTACTTC. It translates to CASSSPDELPQYF. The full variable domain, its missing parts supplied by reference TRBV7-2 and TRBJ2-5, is GAGVSQSPSNKVTEKGKDVELRCDPISGHTALYWYRQSLGQGLEFLIYFQGNSAPDKSGLPSDRFSAERTGGSVSTLTIQRTQQEDSAVYLCASSSPDELPQYFGPGTRLLVL.

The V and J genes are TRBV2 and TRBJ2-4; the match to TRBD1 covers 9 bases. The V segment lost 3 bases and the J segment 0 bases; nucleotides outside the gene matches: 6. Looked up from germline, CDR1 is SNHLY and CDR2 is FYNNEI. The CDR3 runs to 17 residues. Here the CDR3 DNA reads TGTGCCAGCAGTGAGGCCGGACAGGGGCTAGCCAAAAACATTCAGTACTTC. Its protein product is CASSEAGQGLAKNIQYF.

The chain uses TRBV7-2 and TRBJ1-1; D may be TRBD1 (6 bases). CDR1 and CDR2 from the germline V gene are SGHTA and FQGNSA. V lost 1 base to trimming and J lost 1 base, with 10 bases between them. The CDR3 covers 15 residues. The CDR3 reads CASSLEGHQNTEAFF. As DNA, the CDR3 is TGTGCCAGCAGCTTAGAGGGACACCAGAACACTGAAGCTTTCTTT.

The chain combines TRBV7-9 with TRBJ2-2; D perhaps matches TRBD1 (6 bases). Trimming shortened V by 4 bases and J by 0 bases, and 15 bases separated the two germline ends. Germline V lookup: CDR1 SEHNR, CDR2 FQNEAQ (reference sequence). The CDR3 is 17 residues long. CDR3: CASSSFTGSANTGELFF. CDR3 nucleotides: TGTGCCAGCAGCTCATTTACAGGGTCCGCGAACACCGGGGAGCTGTTTTTT. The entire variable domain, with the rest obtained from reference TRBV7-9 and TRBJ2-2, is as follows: DTGVSQNPRHKITKRGQNVTFRCDPISEHNRLYWYRQTLGQGPEFLTYFQNEAQLEKSRLLSDRFSAERPKGSFSTLEIQRTEQGDSAMYLCASSSFTGSANTGELFFGEGSRLTVL.

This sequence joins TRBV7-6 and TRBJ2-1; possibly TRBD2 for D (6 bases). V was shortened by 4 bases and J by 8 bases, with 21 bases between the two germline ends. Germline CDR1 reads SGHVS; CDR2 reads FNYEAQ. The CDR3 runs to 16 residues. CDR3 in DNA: TGTGCCAGCAGCTCGGAGCCGGGACTCCAGGGTGATGAGCAGTTCTTC. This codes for CASSSEPGLQGDEQFF.